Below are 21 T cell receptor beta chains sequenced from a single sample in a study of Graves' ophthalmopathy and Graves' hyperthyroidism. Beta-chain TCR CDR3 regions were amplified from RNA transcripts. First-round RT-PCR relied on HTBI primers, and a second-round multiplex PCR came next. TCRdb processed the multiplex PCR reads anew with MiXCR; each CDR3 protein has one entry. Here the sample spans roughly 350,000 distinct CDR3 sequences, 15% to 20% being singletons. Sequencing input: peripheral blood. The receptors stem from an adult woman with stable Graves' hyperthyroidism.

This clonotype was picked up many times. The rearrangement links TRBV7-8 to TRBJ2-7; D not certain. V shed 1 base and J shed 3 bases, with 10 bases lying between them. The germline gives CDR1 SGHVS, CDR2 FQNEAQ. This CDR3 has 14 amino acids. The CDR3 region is CASSLVPGSYEQYF. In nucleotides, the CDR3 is TGTGCCAGCAGCTTAGTGCCGGGTAGCTACGAGCAGTACTTC.

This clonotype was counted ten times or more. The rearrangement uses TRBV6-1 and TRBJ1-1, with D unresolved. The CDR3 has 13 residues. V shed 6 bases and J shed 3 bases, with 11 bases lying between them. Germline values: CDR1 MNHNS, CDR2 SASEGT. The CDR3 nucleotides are TGTGCCAGCAGGAACGGCCCGGACACTGAAGCTTTCTTT. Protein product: CASRNGPDTEAFF.

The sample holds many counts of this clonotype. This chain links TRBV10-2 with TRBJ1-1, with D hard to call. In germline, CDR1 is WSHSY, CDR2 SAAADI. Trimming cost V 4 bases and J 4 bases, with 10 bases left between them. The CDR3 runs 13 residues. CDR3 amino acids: CASSVGVGTEAFF. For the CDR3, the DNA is TGCGCCAGCAGTGTGGGTGTAGGCACTGAAGCTTTCTTT.

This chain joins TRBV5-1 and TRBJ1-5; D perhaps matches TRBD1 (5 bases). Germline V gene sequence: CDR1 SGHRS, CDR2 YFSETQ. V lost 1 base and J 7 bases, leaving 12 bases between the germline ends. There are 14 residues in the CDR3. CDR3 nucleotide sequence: TGCGCCAGCAGCTTGAATCAGGGAGACCAGCCCCAGCATTTT. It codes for CASSLNQGDQPQHF.

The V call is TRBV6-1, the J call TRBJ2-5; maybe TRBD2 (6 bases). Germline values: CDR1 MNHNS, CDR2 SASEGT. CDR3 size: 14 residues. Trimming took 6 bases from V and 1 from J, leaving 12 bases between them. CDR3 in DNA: TGTGCCAGCAGCCAGCGGGCTATCCAAGAGACCCAGTACTTC. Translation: CASSQRAIQETQYF.

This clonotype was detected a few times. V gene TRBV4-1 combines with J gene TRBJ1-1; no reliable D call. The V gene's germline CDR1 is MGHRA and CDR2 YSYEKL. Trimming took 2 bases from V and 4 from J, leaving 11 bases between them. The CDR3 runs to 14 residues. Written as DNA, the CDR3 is TGCGCCAGCAGCCAACTCCCCAGAGCCACTGAAGCTTTCTTT. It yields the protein CASSQLPRATEAFF.

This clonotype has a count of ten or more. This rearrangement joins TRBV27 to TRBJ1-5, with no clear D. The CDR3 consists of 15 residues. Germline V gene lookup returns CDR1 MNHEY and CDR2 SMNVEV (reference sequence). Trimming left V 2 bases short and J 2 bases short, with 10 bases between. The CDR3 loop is CASSLKPYGNQPQHF. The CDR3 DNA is TGTGCCAGCAGTTTAAAGCCCTACGGCAATCAGCCCCAGCATTTT.

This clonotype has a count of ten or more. CDR3 coding DNA: TGTGCCAGCAGCGTACAGGTCCAAGAGACCCAGTACTTC. It specifies CASSVQVQETQYF. The chain couples TRBV7-2 to TRBJ2-5; maybe TRBD1 (5 bases). Germline lookup yields CDR1 SGHTA and CDR2 FQGNSA. With 5 bases removed from V and 1 base from J, the gap between germline ends came to 8 bases. The CDR3 covers 13 residues.

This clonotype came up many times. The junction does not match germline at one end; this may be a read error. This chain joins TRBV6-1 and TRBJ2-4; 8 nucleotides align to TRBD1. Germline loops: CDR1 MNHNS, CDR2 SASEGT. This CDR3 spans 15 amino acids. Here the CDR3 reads CASSGRQGFGNIKYF. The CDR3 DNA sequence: TGTGCCAGCAGTGGAAGACAGGGGTTCGGAAACATTAAGTACTTC.

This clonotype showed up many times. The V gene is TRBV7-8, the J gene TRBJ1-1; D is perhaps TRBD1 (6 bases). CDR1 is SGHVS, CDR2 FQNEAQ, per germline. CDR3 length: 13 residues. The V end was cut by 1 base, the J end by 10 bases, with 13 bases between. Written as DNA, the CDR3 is TGTGCCAGCAGCTTAGAGAAATGGACAGCAGCTTTCTTT. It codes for CASSLEKWTAAFF.

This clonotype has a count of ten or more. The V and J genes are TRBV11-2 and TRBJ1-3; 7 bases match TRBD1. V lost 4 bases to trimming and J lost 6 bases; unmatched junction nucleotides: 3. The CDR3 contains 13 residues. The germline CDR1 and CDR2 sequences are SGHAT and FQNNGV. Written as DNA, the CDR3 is TGTGCCAGCAGCTCCGGGACAGAAAACACCATATATTTT. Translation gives CASSSGTENTIYF.

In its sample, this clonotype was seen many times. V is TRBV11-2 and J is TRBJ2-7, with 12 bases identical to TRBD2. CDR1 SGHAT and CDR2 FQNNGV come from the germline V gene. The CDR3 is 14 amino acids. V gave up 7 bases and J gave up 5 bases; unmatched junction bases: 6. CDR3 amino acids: CASTPSGRVHEQYF. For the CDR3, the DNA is TGTGCCAGCACCCCTAGCGGGAGGGTGCACGAGCAGTACTTC.

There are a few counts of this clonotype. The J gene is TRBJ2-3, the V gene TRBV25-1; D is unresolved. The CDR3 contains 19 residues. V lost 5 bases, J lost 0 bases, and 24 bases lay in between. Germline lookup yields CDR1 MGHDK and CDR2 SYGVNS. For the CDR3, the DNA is TGTGCCAGCAGTCCCACCCGACTTCCCCGGGCAGGAAGCACAGATACGCAGTATTTT. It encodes CASSPTRLPRAGSTDTQYF.

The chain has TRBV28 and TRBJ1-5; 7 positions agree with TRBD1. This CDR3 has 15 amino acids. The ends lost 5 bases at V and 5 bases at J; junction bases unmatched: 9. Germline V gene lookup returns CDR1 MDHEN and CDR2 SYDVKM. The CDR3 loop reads CASSPRNTGDQPQHF. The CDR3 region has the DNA TGTGCCAGCAGTCCACGAAATACAGGGGATCAGCCCCAGCATTTT.

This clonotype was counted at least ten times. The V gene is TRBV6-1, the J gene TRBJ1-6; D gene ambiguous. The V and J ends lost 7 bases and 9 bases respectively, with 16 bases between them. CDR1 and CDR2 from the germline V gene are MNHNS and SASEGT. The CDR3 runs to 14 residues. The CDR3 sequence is CASTHDPGGSPLHF. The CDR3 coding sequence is TGTGCCAGCACCCATGACCCGGGCGGTTCACCCCTCCACTTT.

The CDR3 sequence is CSATRPPGTSGEETQYF. The CDR3 bases are TGCAGTGCAACAAGACCCCCCGGGACTAGCGGGGAAGAGACCCAGTACTTC. This chain connects TRBV20-1 to TRBJ2-5, with 13 bases fitting TRBD2. The CDR3 contains 17 residues. CDR1 is DFQATT, CDR2 SNEGSKA, per germline (reference sequence). The trim removed 6 bases at V and 3 bases at J, leaving 13 bases unmatched.

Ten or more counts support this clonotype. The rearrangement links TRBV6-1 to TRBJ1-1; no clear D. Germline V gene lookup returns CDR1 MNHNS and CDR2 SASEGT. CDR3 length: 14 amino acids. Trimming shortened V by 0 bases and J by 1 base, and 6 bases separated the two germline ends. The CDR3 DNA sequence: TGTGCCAGCAGTGAAGCAAATGGGAACACTGAAGCTTTCTTT. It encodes CASSEANGNTEAFF.

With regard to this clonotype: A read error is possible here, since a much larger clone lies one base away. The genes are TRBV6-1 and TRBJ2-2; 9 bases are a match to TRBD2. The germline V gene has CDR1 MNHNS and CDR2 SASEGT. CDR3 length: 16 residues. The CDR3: CASSKPGLANTGEPFF. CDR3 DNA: TGTGCCAGCAGTAAGCCGGGACTAGCAAACACCGGGGAGCCGTTTTTT.

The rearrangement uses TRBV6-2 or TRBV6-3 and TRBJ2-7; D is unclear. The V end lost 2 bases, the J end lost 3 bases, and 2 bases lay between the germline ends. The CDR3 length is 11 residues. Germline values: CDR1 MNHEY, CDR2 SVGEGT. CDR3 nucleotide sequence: TGTGCCAGCAGTTACCTCTACGAGCAGTACTTC. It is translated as CASSYLYEQYF.

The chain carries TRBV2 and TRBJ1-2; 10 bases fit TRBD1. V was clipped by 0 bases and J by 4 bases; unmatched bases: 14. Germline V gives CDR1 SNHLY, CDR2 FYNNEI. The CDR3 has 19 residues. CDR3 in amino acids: CASSEAGGGPTGGVYGYTF. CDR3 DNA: TGTGCCAGCAGTGAAGCAGGGGGGGGACCGACAGGGGGCGTCTATGGCTACACCTTC. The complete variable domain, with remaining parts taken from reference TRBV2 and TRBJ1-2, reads EPEVTQTPSHQVTQMGQEVILRCVPISNHLYFYWYRQILGQKVEFLVSFYNNEISEKSEIFDDQFSVERPDGSNFTLKIRSTKLEDSAMYFCASSEAGGGPTGGVYGYTFGSGTRLTVV.

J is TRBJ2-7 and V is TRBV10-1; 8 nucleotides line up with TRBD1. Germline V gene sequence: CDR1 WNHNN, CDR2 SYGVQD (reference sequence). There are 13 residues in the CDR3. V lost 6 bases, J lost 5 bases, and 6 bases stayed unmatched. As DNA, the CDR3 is TGCGCCAGCAGCCGGACAGGGTTCCACGAGCAGTACTTC. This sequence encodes CASSRTGFHEQYF.